The source of this T cell receptor beta chain is a study of post-analysis software for immune sequencing data. Study-wide findings and caveats: Relative to controls, patients with multiple sclerosis showed significantly lower normalized Chao1 diversity. The five TRBV segments detected at higher frequency in patients than in controls included TRBV5-6, TRBV5-1 and TRBV20-1.

The V segment lost 5 bases and the J segment 8 bases; nucleotides outside the gene matches: 9. The CDR3 extends over 14 amino acids. Germline V gene data show CDR1 as SGHTA and CDR2 as FQGTGA. This clonotype was counted once. Its antigen is unknown. Unique molecular identifiers were present in the TCR beta cDNA libraries. One entry per CDR3 protein results from TCRdb running MiXCR on the PCR reads. The sample consists of 750,000 to 900,000 distinct CDR3 sequences, just over 45% of them appearing once. The receptor was isolated from a girl under 18 with multiple sclerosis. The genes are TRBV7-3 and TRBJ2-1; 7 bases fit TRBD1. What was sequenced was blood. CDR3: CASSQTGFGDEQFF. For the CDR3, the DNA is TGTGCCAGCAGCCAGACAGGGTTTGGGGATGAGCAGTTCTTC.